This entry describes one TCR beta chain. Its antigen remains unidentified. It has no much larger one-base neighbor in the sample; base qualities were not kept. The library was made by the immunoSEQ multiplex PCR assay. For the multiplex PCR, a mixture combining 60 forward primers for TCR Vbeta segments and 13 reverse primers for TCR Jbeta segments was used. The CDR3 region of rearranged TCR beta genes was amplified from genomic DNA with a multiplex PCR assay. The Illumina HiSeq System was used to sequence the amplified TCR beta libraries as 87-base-pair reads. The published analysis was carried out like this. Across the 700 or so repertoires, a later analysis counted 80 million or so unique TCR beta chains, 8.5 million to 12 million of which were shared by at least two donors. To remove PCR and sequencing errors, raw reads were error-corrected and collapsed into unique sequences using a nearest-neighbor algorithm that merged closely related sequences. To assign V, D and J gene segments, CDR3 sequences were aligned to IMGT reference sequences. For a sequence to be retained, at least a six-nucleotide match to both a V gene segment and a J gene segment was required. Rearrangements were classified as productive when the CDR3 lacked stop codons and remained in frame with V and J, and all other rearrangements were classified as non-productive. Following IMGT convention, CDR3 was defined as the stretch from the second conserved V-encoded cysteine up to the conserved J-encoded phenylalanine. The earlier analysis of some 600 of the donors excluded sequences that lacked an unambiguous match to a single V gene segment. In an earlier analysis of almost 600 of the donors, a V segment was called functional when productive rearrangements were above 56.7%, and segregating when the standard deviation between donors exceeded 5%. A statistical classification framework was built for diagnosing cytomegalovirus status from the catalog of TCR beta chain sequences. In a later analysis, V and J genes were assigned by comparing TCR nucleotide sequences against IMGT/GENE-DB human TR gene sequences. The TCRdist pipeline was used in a later analysis to assign CDR3 sequences and most-parsimonious VDJ recombination scenarios. In a later analysis, each TCR beta chain was defined by its CDR3 amino acid sequence together with its V-gene family, and reads without a unique V-gene family were excluded. A later analysis removed several hundred highly shared, low-generation-probability nucleotide sequences to deal with suspected cross-contamination and a sequencing artifact. In a later analysis, a clonal expansion index for each public chain was calculated from normalized within-repertoire ranks of inferred template counts. Generation probabilities in a later analysis came from a VDJ recombination model fitted to out-of-frame rearrangements, and those results were checked against IGoR. A later analysis scored TCR-TCR, TCR-HLA and TCR-CMV co-occurrence with hypergeometric tests, applying a repertoire-size bias correction to TCR pairs. False discovery rates were estimated in a later analysis by permuting HLA or CMV assignments 20 times. In a later analysis, co-occurring TCRs were grouped with DBSCAN, and TCRdist sequence similarity was added when clustering was performed within HLA-allele-positive subsets. For co-occurrence clustering, repertoires with fewer than 30,000 or more than 120,000 public chains were excluded, along with five repertoires with anomalous nucleotide sharing. The clones in this table, taken by TCRdb from immuneACCESS, are in-frame only. Not every clone is retained; where verified, under half of the shortfall comes from an unresolved V gene, and the cause of the rest is unknown. V and J calls plus clone size are reproduced from that table; the DNA served to infer D and trimming. This sample gives about 150,000 clones in total; roughly 62% of them show up just once. Roughly 1.8% of the sample lies in the top ten.

The data are from a study of cytomegalovirus exposure and HLA in healthy donors (dated by TCRdb to 2016 to 2017). Looking at the study overall: In an earlier analysis of 450 to 750 of the donors, about 260 Gb of sequence data and 100 million or so unique TCR beta sequences from about 190 million T cells were reported. The number of typed donors differed by locus: about 629-640 for A, B, C, DRB1 and DQB1; 522 for DQA1; about 600 for DPA1; and some 450 for DPB1. The T cell repertoires of 666 subjects were profiled by immunosequencing and related to cytomegalovirus serostatus. The study aimed to test whether signatures of past pathogen exposure could be identified by cataloging public T cell receptors. An early release covering 550 to 700 HLA-typed donors comprised roughly 300 gigabases of sequencing data and 85 million to 100 million unique TCR sequences. Alongside the repertoire data, information on donor age, sex, ethnicity and CMV serostatus was compiled. The genetic ancestry cluster associated with self-reported Caucasian donors included 81% of the approximately 400 genotyped donors. Besides the first cohort of approximately 670 subjects, a separate validation cohort made up of 120 different subjects was used. Rather than using new phenotypic data, the later analysis identified candidate immune exposures from TCR beta sequences and from how often those sequences occurred across donors. Every discovery cohort repertoire had been produced on one sequencing platform. Roughly 5 DR-DQ haplotypes were treated as single units for association and clustering because of strong linkage in the cohort. An earlier analysis of 450 to 750 of the donors used high-throughput TCR beta sequencing to judge whether each TCR beta V gene segment behaved as functional or pseudogenic. To predict cytomegalovirus infection status, the study brought together high-throughput TCR immunosequencing, statistical association of individual TCRs with disease status, and machine learning. Genome-wide SNP genotypes for about three fifths of the roughly 670 donors were used in a later genetic analysis, which treated that subset as a discovery cohort. HLA typing covered class I and class II loci at four-digit resolution. Across under 500 genotyped donors of the cohort, an average of about 240,000 unique TCR beta nucleotide sequences per donor were sequenced, and 15% to 20% of those sequences were non-productive. A later analysis re-examined previously published TCR beta repertoires from more than 650 donors and added high-resolution HLA genotyping to investigate patterns of TCR occurrence.

What the authors observed across the whole study: Because the 87-base-pair reads could not distinguish some IMGT-functional V segments, including TRBV6-2 and TRBV6-3, those segments were excluded. Roughly uniform sequencing depth across donors was assumed in presence/absence analyses, although this assumption may not hold. Broadly in line with IMGT annotations, most TCR beta V segments showed up in productive rearrangements about 87% or about 30% of the time in an earlier analysis of 450 to 750 of the donors. The authors suggested that the approach could potentially be generalized to other disease states and immunological phenotypes. According to a later genetic analysis, donors in an Asian-associated ancestry cluster had fewer N-insertions in productive TCRs than the approximately 630-donor mean. According to a later analysis, TCR association rates differed among HLA loci, with DRB1 alleles showing the most associated TCRs and HLA-C alleles showing the fewest. In a later genetic analysis, a missense DCLRE1C variant was associated with V-gene and J-gene trimming of TCR beta chains, and the association was replicated in an independent cohort. A further reported finding was that TCR beta sequences accurately predicted the HLA-A and HLA-B alleles for most subjects in the first cohort. The earlier analysis of a few hundred of the donors excluded approximately 17 rarely observed V segments, including chromosome 9 orphons, because counts were too low. Across donors, most TCR sequences were observed very rarely, whereas some public TCRs were present in many individuals. Linkage disequilibrium might explain the correlated functional status among segregating V segments, but an unknown experimental factor could not be excluded. A later analysis associated roughly 17,000 TCR beta sequences with specific HLA alleles at a false discovery rate of 0.05. A cluster of highly shared sequence variants was judged likely to represent a technical artifact of the sequencing pipeline. A later analysis found that HLA-associated TCR beta chains were more clonally expanded and had lower generation probabilities than equally common non-associated chains. The study gave a list of 150 to 200 TCR beta chains associated with cytomegalovirus. According to a later analysis, most CMV-associated TCR beta chains appeared to be HLA-restricted, and the HLA associations seemed to be driven largely by CMV exposure. In both the original and validation cohorts, the classifier was reported to diagnose cytomegalovirus status with high specificity and sensitivity. Only TCR beta chains were sequenced in this cohort, and the absence of alpha or paired-chain data limited detectable features. Because HLA typing was missing for some donors at each locus, association tests included only the typed subset. According to a later analysis, parvovirus B19, influenza, CMV and Epstein-Barr virus appeared linked to several top co-occurrence clusters. When HLA alleles, especially DR and DQ, strongly co-occurred, TCR associations were difficult to assign to individual alleles. In vitro tests confirmed that three of the cytomegalovirus-associated TCR beta chains recognize cytomegalovirus antigens. CMV serostatus was the only immune exposure information available for the cohort.

The cohort comprised some 700 healthy bone marrow donors. All cohort members were sampled while nominally healthy, although unrecorded immune exposures were likely present. The donor tested CMV seronegative and was one of the 352 seronegative cohort members. A peripheral blood sample was collected from each donor, and TCR beta sequencing was performed on peripheral blood mononuclear cells. The Qiagen DNeasy Blood Extraction Kit was used to extract genomic DNA from the blood cell samples. CDR1 is given as SGDLS and CDR2 as YYNGEE, both from the germline V gene. The CDR3 goes from the cysteine to the phenylalanine over 15 residues. The retained sequence is limited to the CDR3, 45 bases, with the frame set at the first base. Clipping removes 0 bases from V and 4 bases from J, with 5 as the unmatched junction base count.

In this chain, TRBV9 is recombined with TRBJ2-5, with TRBD2 identical over 8 junction bases. This TCR derives from a male donor in good health and CMV-seronegative. Material: PBMCs. The nucleotide sequence is given as TGTGCCAGCAGCGTAGCCCCAGCGGGGGTAGAGACCCAGTACTTC. Translated, it gives CASSVAPAGVETQYF. Supplemented by the reference TRBV9 and TRBJ2-5 proteins around the CDR3, the complete variable domain is DSGVTQTPKHLITATGQRVTLRCSPRSGDLSVYWYQQSLDQGLQFLIQYYNGEERAKGNILERFSAQQFPDLHSELNLSSLELGDSALYFCASSVAPAGVETQYFGPGTRLLVL.